Listed here are 16 T cell receptor beta chains from one sample, sequenced in a study of shared clonotypes between healthy human individuals. The protocol was immunoSEQ multiplex PCR, while the TCRdb copy is restricted to in-frame clones and leaves out a portion. The sample consists of just over 2,000,000 clones, roughly 96% of them appearing once. The sample was naive CD4+ T cells sorted from blood. The subset denotes: CD45RA+ positively selected. These receptors all stem from a man aged 18 to 29 in good health.

The chain is built from TRBV6-1 and TRBJ2-3; 7 bases are a match to TRBD1. This CDR3 spans 13 amino acids. Trimming cost V 6 bases and J 4 bases; bases outside gene matches: 4. Germline-derived CDR1 and CDR2 are MNHNS and SASEGT. DNA of the CDR3: TGTGCCAGCAGGACAGGGAGTCCAGATACGCAGTATTTT. Translation: CASRTGSPDTQYF.

The CDR3 DNA is TGTGCCAGCAGTTTTGGGCAGGGAGATGGCTACACCTTC. It translates to CASSFGQGDGYTF. V and J are TRBV28 and TRBJ1-2, with D tentatively TRBD1 (5 bases). V dropped 3 bases and J dropped 6 bases, with 11 bases sitting between them. The germline V gene has CDR1 MDHEN and CDR2 SYDVKM. The CDR3 contains 13 residues.

The chain recombines TRBV5-4 with TRBJ2-5; D uncertain. The V end lost 1 base, the J end lost 1 base, and 5 bases lay between the germline ends. Germline V gene data show CDR1 as SGHNT and CDR2 as YYREEE (reference sequence). The length of the CDR3 is 13 residues. The DNA for the CDR3 is TGTGCCAGCAGCTTGATCTCCCAAGAGACCCAGTACTTC. Translation gives CASSLISQETQYF.

The J gene is TRBJ2-3, the V gene TRBV9, with D uncertain. V was shortened by 0 bases and J by 5 bases, with 4 bases between the two germline ends. Germline V gene sequence: CDR1 SGDLS, CDR2 YYNGEE. This CDR3 is 12 amino acids long. CDR3 sequence: CASSVVQDTQYF. In DNA form, the CDR3 reads TGTGCCAGCAGCGTAGTCCAAGATACGCAGTATTTT.

This sequence joins TRBV7-2 and TRBJ2-3; 8 positions agree with TRBD2. CDR1 SGHTA and CDR2 FQGNSA come from the germline V gene. Germline trimming cut 3 bases from V and 1 base from J; bases unmatched to any gene: 3. The CDR3 sequence is 15 residues long. The CDR3 loop reads CASSLEAGGTDTQYF. Here the CDR3 DNA reads TGTGCCAGCAGCTTGGAAGCGGGAGGCACAGATACGCAGTATTTT.

This chain links TRBV5-1 with TRBJ2-3; D might be TRBD2 (6 bases). V shed 3 bases and J shed 4 bases, with 18 bases lying between them. The length of the CDR3 is 16 residues. In germline, CDR1 is SGHRS, CDR2 YFSETQ. CDR3 coding DNA: TGCGCCAGCAGCTGGCGGGGCTCCAGTGGAGCAGATACGCAGTATTTT. It encodes CASSWRGSSGADTQYF.

This chain joins TRBV7-9 and TRBJ2-7; 9 bases map to TRBD1. The germline CDR1 and CDR2 sequences are SEHNR and FQNEAQ (reference sequence). The J segment lost 2 bases and the V segment lost 1 base, leaving 12 bases of the junction unmatched. The CDR3 totals 18 residues. Written as DNA, the CDR3 is TGTGCCAGCAGCTTAGTATACCAATCCGGGACAGGGCCCTACGAGCAGTACTTC. Translated, it gives CASSLVYQSGTGPYEQYF.

The chain carries TRBV6-1 and TRBJ1-5, with D unclear. CDR3 length equals 13 residues. Looked up from germline, CDR1 is MNHNS and CDR2 is SASEGT. Trimming pared 7 bases from V and 1 base from J, leaving 8 bases between. Here the CDR3 reads CASMYGSNQPQHF. Written as DNA, the CDR3 is TGTGCCAGCATGTACGGAAGCAATCAGCCCCAGCATTTT.

This chain uses TRBV6-6 with TRBJ2-7; D may be TRBD1 (5 bases). Germline-derived CDR1 and CDR2 are MNHNY and SVGAGI (reference sequence). The CDR3 extends over 14 amino acids. The V end was cut by 7 bases, the J end by 3 bases, with 16 bases between. The CDR3 sequence: CASTSPARVYEQYF. CDR3 coding DNA: TGTGCCAGCACCTCCCCAGCCAGGGTCTACGAGCAGTACTTC.

This clone occurred once. The rearrangement uses TRBV10-3 and TRBJ2-5; 8 bases agree with TRBD1. The germline gives CDR1 ENHRY, CDR2 SYGVKD. Trimming cost V 3 bases and J 5 bases; bases outside gene matches: 11. This CDR3 is 16 amino acids long. CDR3 bases: TGTGCCATCAGTGACCCGGCAGGGGGCAGGTTCGAGACCCAGTACTTC. Its translation: CAISDPAGGRFETQYF.

The chain carries TRBV11-2 and TRBJ1-1, with D uncertain. V lost 5 bases, J lost 10 bases, and 23 bases lay in between. CDR1 and CDR2 (germline): SGHAT, FQNNGV. The CDR3 is 15 amino acids. The CDR3 here is CASSELKGSNRGAFF. The CDR3 DNA follows: TGTGCCAGCAGCGAACTTAAGGGATCGAACAGAGGAGCTTTCTTT.

J is TRBJ2-7 and V is TRBV27; 10 bases align to TRBD2. CDR3 length: 15 residues. Trimming removed 7 bases from V and 4 bases from J; junction bases left unmatched: 10. Germline CDR1 is MNHEY and CDR2 is SMNVEV (reference sequence). As DNA, the CDR3 is TGTGCCAGCAACGGCGCGCTAGCGGGAGTATACGAGCAGTACTTC. The encoded protein is CASNGALAGVYEQYF.

The chain uses TRBV18 and TRBJ1-1; D gene ambiguous. This CDR3 comprises 13 residues. Germline V gene lookup returns CDR1 KGHSH and CDR2 LQKENI. V was trimmed by 6 bases and J by 2 bases, leaving 10 bases between them. In DNA, the CDR3 is TGTGCCAGCTCGGCAGACGGTAACACTGAAGCTTTCTTT. This sequence encodes CASSADGNTEAFF.

V and J are TRBV10-3 and TRBJ2-7; 8 bases match TRBD2. Per germline, CDR1 ENHRY and CDR2 SYGVKD. V was pared by 10 bases and J by 0 bases, with 2 bases of the junction left unmatched. This CDR3 is 12 amino acids long. CDR3 amino acids: CATGGNSYEQYF. In DNA, the CDR3 is TGTGCCACGGGGGGGAACTCCTACGAGCAGTACTTC.

The gene calls are TRBV5-1 and TRBJ1-1, with D perhaps TRBD1 (5 bases). CDR3 length: 13 amino acids. CDR1 SGHRS and CDR2 YFSETQ come from the germline V gene. The V end was cut by 5 bases, the J end by 4 bases, with 12 bases between. The CDR3 DNA reads TGCGCCAGCAGACCCCACCAGGGCACTGAAGCTTTCTTT. Amino acids: CASRPHQGTEAFF.

The rearrangement uses TRBV10-3 and TRBJ1-1, with D unresolved. Per the germline V gene, CDR1 is ENHRY and CDR2 is SYGVKD. With 11 bases removed from V and 0 bases from J, the gap between germline ends came to 13 bases. The CDR3 consists of 13 residues. The CDR3 DNA is TGTGCCCTGACTTCCGAGGTGAACACTGAAGCTTTCTTT. It encodes CALTSEVNTEAFF.